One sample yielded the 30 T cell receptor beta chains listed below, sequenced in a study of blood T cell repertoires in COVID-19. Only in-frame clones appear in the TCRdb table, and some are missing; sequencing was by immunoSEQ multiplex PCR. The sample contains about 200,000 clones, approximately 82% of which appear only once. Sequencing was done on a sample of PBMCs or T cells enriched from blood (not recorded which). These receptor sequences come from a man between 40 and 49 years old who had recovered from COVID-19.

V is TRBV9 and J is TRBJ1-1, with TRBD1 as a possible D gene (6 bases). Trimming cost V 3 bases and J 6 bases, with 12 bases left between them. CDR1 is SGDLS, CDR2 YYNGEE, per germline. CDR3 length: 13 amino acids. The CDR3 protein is CASSALTGSEAFF. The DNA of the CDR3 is TGTGCCAGCAGCGCCCTCACAGGGTCTGAAGCTTTCTTT.

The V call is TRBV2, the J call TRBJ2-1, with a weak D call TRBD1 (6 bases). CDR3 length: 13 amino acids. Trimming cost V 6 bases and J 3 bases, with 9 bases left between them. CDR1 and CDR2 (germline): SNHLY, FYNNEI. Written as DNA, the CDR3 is TGTGCCAGCAGGGGGGCGTTCTACAATGAGCAGTTCTTC. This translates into CASRGAFYNEQFF.

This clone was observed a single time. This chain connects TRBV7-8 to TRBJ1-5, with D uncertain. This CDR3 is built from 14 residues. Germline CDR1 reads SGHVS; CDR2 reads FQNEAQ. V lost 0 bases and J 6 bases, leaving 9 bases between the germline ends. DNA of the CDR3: TGTGCCAGCAGCTTAGCGCAGGAGGGTCAGCCCCAGCATTTT. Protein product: CASSLAQEGQPQHF.

The CDR3 is CASGNRRDTEAFF. CDR3 coding DNA: TGTGCCAGCGGAAACCGGAGGGACACTGAAGCTTTCTTT. J is TRBJ1-1 and V is TRBV6-5; D remains unclear. The CDR3 spans 13 residues. Per the germline V gene, CDR1 is MNHEY and CDR2 is SVGAGI. V gave up 8 bases and J gave up 3 bases, with 13 bases separating them.

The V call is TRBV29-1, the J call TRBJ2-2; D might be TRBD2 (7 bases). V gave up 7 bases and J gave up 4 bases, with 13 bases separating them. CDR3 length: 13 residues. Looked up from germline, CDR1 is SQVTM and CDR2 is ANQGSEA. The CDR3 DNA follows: TGCAGCGCCAGGGAGGGGGTCACCGGGGAGCTGTTTTTT. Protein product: CSAREGVTGELFF.

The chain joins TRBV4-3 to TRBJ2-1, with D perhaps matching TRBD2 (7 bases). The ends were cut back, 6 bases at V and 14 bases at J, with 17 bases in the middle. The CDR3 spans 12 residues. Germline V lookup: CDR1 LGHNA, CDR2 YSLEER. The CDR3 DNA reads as TGCGCCAGCAGTAATGGAGGGGGGGAGGAGTTCTTC. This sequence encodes CASSNGGGEEFF.

This CDR3 reads CASSEGGRGELFF. CDR3 DNA: TGTGCCAGCAGCGAGGGAGGGAGGGGGGAGCTGTTTTTT. The rearrangement joins TRBV9 to TRBJ2-2; 7 nucleotides match TRBD2. J lost 8 bases, V lost 3 bases, and 4 bases had no gene match. Germline lookup yields CDR1 SGDLS and CDR2 YYNGEE. CDR3 length: 13 amino acids.

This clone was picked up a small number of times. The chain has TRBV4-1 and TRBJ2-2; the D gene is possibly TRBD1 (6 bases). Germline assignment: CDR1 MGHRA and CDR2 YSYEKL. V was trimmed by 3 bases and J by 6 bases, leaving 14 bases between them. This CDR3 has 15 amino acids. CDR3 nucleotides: TGCGCCAGCAGCCACGGACCAGGGGTCCCCGGGGAGCTGTTTTTT. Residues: CASSHGPGVPGELFF.

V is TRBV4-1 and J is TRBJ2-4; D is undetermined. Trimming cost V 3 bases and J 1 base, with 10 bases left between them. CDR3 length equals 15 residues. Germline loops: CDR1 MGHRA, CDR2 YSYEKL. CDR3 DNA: TGCGCCAGCAGCCAGCTAAGCGCGGCCAAAAACATTCAGTACTTC. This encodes CASSQLSAAKNIQYF.

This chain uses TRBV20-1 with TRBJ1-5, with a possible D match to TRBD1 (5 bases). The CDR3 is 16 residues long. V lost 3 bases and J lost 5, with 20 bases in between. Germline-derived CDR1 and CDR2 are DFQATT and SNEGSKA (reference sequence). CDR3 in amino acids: CSASKGPKGMDQPQHF. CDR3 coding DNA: TGCAGTGCTAGTAAAGGGCCGAAGGGGATGGATCAGCCCCAGCATTTT.

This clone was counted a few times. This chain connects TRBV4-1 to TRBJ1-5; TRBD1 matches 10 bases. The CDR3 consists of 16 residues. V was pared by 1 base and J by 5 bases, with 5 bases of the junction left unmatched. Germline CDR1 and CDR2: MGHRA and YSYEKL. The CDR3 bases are TGCGCCAGCAGCCAAGTCGGACAGGGGGGTTATCAGCCCCAGCATTTT. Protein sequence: CASSQVGQGGYQPQHF.

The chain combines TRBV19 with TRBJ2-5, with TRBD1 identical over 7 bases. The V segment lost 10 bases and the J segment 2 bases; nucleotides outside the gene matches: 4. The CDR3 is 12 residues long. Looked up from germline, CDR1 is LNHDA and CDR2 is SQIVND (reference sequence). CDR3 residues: CATRQGQETQYF. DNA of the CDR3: TGTGCCACCCGACAGGGTCAAGAGACCCAGTACTTC.

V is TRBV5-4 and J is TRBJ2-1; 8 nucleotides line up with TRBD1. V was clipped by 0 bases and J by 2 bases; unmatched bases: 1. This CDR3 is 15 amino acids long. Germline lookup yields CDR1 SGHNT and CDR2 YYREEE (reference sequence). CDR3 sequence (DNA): TGTGCCAGCAGCTTGGGACAGGGGACCTACAATGAGCAGTTCTTC. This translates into CASSLGQGTYNEQFF.

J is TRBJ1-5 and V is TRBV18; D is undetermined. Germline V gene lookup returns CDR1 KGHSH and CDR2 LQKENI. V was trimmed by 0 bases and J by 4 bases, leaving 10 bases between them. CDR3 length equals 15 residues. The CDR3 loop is CASSPPEGRNQPQHF. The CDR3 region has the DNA TGTGCCAGCTCACCACCTGAAGGGAGAAATCAGCCCCAGCATTTT. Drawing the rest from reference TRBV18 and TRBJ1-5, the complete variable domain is NAGVMQNPRHLVRRRGQEARLRCSPMKGHSHVYWYRQLPEEGLKFMVYLQKENIIDESGMPKERFSAEFPKEGPSILRIQQVVRGDSAAYFCASSPPEGRNQPQHFGDGTRLSIL.

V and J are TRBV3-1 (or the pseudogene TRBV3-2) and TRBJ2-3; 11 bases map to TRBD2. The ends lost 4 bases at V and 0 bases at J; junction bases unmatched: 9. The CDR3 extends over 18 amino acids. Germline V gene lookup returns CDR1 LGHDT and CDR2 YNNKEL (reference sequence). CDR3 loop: CASSLTSGGLTSTDTQYF. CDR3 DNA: TGTGCCAGCAGCCTAACTAGCGGGGGACTTACTAGCACAGATACGCAGTATTTT.

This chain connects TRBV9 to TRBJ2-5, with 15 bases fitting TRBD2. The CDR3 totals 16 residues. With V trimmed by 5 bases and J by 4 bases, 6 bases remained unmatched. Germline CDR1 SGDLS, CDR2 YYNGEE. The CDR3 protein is CASSDPGLAGGETQYF. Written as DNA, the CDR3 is TGTGCCAGCAGTGATCCGGGACTAGCGGGAGGAGAGACCCAGTACTTC.

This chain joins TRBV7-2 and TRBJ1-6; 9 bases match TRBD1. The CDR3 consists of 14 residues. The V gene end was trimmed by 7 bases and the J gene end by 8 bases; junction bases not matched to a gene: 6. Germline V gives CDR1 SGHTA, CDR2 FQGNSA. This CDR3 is CASTPGQGHSPLHF. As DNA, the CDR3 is TGTGCCAGCACCCCGGGACAGGGACATTCACCCCTCCACTTT.

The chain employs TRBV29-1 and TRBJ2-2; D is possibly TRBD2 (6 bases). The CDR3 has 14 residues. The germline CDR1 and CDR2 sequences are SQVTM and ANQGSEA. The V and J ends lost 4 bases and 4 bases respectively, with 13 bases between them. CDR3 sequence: CSVARDSATGELFF. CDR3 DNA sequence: TGCAGCGTTGCGAGGGACTCAGCCACCGGGGAGCTGTTTTTT.

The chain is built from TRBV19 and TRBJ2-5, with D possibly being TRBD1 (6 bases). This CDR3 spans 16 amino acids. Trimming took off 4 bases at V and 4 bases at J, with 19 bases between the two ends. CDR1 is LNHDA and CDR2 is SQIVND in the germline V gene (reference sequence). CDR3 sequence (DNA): TGTGCCAGTAGTACCCGACCACAGGGATGGGGAGAGACCCAGTACTTC. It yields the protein CASSTRPQGWGETQYF.

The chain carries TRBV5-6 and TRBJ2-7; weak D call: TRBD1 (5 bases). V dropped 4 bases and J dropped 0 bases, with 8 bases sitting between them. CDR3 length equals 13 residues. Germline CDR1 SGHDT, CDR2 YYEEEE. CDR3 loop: CASSAGRSYEQYF. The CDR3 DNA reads TGTGCCAGCAGCGCAGGGCGCTCCTACGAGCAGTACTTC.

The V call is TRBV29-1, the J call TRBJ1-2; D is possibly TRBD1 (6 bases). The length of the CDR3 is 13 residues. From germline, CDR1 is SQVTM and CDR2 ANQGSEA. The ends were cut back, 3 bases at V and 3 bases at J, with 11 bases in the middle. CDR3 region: CSVEGEGDYGYTF. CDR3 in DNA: TGCAGCGTTGAGGGTGAGGGGGACTATGGCTACACCTTC.

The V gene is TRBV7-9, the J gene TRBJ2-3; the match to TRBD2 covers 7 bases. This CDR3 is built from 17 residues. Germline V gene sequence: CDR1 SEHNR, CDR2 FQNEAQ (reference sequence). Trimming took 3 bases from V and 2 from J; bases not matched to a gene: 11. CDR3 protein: CASSFSRLATNTDTQYF. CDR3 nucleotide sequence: TGTGCCAGCAGCTTTTCCCGACTAGCCACAAACACAGATACGCAGTATTTT.

The CDR3 DNA reads as TGTGCCAGCTCACCGGACAGTACGCGAAACACCATATATTTT. This translates into CASSPDSTRNTIYF. The genes are TRBV18 and TRBJ1-3; TRBD1 might be the D (6 bases). Trimming shortened V by 3 bases and J by 5 bases, and 11 bases separated the two germline ends. The CDR3 is 14 residues long. Per germline, CDR1 KGHSH and CDR2 LQKENI.

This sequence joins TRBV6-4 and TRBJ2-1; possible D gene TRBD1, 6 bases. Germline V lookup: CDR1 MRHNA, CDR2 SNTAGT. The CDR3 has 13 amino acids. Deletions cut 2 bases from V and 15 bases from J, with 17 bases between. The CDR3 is CASSDGDTLRWFF. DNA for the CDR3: TGTGCCAGCAGTGACGGGGACACCCTCAGATGGTTCTTC.

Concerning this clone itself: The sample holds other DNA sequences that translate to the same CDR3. Here the CDR3 DNA reads TGCGCCAGCAGCTTCCAGAACACTGAAGCTTTCTTT. Translating gives CASSFQNTEAFF. This chain connects TRBV5-1 to TRBJ1-1; D unclear. This CDR3 has 12 amino acids. Germline CDR1 reads SGHRS; CDR2 reads YFSETQ. Trimming pared 2 bases from V and 1 base from J, leaving 3 bases between. Based on the CDR3 plus reference TRBV5-1 and TRBJ1-1, the full variable domain is KAGVTQTPRYLIKTRGQQVTLSCSPISGHRSVSWYQQTPGQGLQFLFEYFSETQRNKGNFPGRFSGRQFSNSRSEMNVSTLELGDSALYLCASSFQNTEAFFGQGTRLTVV.

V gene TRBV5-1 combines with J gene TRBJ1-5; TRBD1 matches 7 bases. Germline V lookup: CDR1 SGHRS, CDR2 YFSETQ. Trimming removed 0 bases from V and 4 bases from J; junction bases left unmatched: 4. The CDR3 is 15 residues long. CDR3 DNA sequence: TGCGCCAGCAGCTTGGTCCCAGGGGGGAATCAGCCCCAGCATTTT. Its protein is CASSLVPGGNQPQHF.

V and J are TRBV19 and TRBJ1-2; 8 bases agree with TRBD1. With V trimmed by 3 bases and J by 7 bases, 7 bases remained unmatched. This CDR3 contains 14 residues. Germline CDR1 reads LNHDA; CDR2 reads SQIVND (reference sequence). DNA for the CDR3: TGTGCCAGTAGTATTTCAGGAGGACAGGGTGGCTACACCTTC. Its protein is CASSISGGQGGYTF.

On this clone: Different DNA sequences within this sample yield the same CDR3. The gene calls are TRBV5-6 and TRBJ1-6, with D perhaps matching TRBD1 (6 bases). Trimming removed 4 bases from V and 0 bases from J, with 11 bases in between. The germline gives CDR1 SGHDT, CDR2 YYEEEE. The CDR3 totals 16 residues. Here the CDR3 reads CASSRGQSSYNSPLHF. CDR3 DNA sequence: TGTGCCAGCAGCCGCGGACAGAGCTCCTATAATTCACCCCTCCACTTT.

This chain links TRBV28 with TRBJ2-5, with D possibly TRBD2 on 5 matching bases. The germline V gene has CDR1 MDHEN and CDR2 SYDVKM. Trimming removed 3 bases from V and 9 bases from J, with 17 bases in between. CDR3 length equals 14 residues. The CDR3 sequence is CASSLHAPDLAQYF. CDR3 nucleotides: TGTGCCAGCAGTTTGCACGCCCCGGACTTAGCCCAGTACTTC.

The CDR3 reads CASSPGTVFRETQYF. CDR3 DNA: TGCGCCAGCAGCCCCGGGACAGTTTTCAGAGAGACCCAGTACTTC. J is TRBJ2-5 and V is TRBV5-1; the match to TRBD1 covers 7 bases. This CDR3 has 15 residues. Losses at the gene ends were 4 bases for V and 4 bases for J; bases not matched to a gene: 10. CDR1 and CDR2 (germline): SGHRS, YFSETQ.